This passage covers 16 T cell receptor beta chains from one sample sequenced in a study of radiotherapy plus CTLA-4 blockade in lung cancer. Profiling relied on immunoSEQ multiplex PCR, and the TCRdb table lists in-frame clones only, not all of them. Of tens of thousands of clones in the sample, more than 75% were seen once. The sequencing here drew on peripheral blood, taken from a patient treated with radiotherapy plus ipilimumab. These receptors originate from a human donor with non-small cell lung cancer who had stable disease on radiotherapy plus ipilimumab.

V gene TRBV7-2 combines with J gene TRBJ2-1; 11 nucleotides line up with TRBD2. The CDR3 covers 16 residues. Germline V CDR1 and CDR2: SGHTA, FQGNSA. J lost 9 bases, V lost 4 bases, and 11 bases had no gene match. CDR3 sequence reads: CASSSPGSGGAFEQFF. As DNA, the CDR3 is TGTGCCAGCAGCTCCCCGGGTAGCGGGGGGGCATTTGAGCAGTTCTTC.

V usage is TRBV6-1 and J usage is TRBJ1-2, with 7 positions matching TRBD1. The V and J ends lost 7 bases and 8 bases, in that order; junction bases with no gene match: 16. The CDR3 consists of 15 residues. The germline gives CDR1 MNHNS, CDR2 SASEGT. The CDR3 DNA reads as TGTGCCAGCAAGATAACGACAGGGTTCACGGGGGGCTACACCTTC. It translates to CASKITTGFTGGYTF.

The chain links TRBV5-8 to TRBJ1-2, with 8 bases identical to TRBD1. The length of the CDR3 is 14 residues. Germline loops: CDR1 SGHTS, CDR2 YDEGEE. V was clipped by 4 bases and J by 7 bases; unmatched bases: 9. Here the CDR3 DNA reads TGTGCCAGCAGCCCGGACGGCAGGGGGCTTGGCTACACCTTC. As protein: CASSPDGRGLGYTF.

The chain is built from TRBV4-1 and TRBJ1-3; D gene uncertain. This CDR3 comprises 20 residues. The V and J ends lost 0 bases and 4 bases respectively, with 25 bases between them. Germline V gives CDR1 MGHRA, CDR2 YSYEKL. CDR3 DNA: TGCGCCAGCAGCCAAGATCAACCGCATCCACAGTCGCCGCGGGGAAACACCATATATTTT. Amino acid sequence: CASSQDQPHPQSPRGNTIYF.

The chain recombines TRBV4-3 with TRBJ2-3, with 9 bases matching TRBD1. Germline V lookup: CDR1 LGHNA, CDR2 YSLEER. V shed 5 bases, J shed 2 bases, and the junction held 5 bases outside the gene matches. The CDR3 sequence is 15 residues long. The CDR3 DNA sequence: TGCGCCAGCAGCTTGGGGGACAGGGACACAGATACGCAGTATTTT. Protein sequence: CASSLGDRDTDTQYF.

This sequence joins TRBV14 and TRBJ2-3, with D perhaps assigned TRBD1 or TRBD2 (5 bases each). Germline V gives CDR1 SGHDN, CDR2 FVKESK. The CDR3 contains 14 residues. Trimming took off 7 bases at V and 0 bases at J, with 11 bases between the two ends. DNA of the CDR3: TGTGCCAGCAAAACAGGACTTAGCACAGATACGCAGTATTTT. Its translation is CASKTGLSTDTQYF.

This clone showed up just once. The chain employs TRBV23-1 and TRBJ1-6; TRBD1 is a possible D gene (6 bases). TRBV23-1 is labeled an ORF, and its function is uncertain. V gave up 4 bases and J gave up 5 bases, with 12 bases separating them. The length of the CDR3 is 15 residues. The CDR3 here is CASSLSRGDNSPLHF. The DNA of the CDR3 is TGCGCCAGCAGTCTTTCCAGGGGTGATAATTCACCCCTCCACTTT.

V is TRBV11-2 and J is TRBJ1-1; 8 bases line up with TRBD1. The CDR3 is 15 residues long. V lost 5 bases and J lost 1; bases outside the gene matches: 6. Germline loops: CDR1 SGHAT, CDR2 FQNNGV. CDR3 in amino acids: CASSLFQGANTEAFF. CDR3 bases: TGTGCCAGCAGCCTGTTTCAGGGGGCGAACACTGAAGCTTTCTTT.

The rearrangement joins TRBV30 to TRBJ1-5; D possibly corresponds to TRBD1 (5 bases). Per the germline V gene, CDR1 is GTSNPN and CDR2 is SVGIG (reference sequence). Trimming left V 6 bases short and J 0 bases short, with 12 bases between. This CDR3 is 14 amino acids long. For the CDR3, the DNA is TGTGCCTGTGATGAGGGACTTAGCAATCAGCCCCAGCATTTT. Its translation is CACDEGLSNQPQHF.

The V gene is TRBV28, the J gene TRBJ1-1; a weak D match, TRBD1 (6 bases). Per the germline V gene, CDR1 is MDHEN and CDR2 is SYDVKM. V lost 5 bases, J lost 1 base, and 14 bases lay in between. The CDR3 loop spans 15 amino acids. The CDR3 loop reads CASSPSDRQNTEAFF. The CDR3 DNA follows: TGTGCCAGCAGTCCGTCTGACAGGCAGAACACTGAAGCTTTCTTT.

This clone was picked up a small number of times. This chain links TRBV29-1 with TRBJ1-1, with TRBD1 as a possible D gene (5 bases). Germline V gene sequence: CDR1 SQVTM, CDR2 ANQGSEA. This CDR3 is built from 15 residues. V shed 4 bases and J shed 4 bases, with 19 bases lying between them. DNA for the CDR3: TGCAGCGTTGTAGGCTCCGGGACGAAGGGCACTGAAGCTTTCTTT. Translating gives CSVVGSGTKGTEAFF.

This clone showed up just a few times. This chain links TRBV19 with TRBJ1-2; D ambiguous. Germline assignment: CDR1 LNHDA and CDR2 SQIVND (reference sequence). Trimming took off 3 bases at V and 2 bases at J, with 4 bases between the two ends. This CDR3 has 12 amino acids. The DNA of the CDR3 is TGTGCCAGTAGTATCTCGAACTATGGCTACACCTTC. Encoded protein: CASSISNYGYTF.

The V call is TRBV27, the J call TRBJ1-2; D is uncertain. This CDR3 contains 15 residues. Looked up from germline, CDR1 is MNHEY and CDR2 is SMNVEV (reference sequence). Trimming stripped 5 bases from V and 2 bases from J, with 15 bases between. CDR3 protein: CASSHDGPLNYGYTF. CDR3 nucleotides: TGTGCCAGCAGTCATGACGGCCCTTTAAACTATGGCTACACCTTC.

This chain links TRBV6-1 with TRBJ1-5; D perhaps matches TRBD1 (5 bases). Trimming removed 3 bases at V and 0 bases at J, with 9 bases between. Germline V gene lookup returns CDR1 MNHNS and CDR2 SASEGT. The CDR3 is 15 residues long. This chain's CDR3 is CASSEVTASNQPQHF. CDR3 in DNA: TGTGCCAGCAGTGAGGTGACAGCTAGCAATCAGCCCCAGCATTTT.

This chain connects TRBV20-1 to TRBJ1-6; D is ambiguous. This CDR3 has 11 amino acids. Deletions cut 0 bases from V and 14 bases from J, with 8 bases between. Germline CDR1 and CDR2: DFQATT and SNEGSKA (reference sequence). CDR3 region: CSARDRVTLHF. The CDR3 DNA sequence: TGCAGTGCTAGAGATAGGGTTACCCTCCACTTT.

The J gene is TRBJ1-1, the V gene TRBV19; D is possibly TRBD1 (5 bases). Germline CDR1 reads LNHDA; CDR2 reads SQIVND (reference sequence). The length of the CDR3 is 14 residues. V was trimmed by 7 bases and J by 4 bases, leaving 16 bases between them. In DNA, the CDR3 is TGTGCCAGTATTCAAAGGTTGGGGGGCACTGAAGCTTTCTTT. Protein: CASIQRLGGTEAFF.